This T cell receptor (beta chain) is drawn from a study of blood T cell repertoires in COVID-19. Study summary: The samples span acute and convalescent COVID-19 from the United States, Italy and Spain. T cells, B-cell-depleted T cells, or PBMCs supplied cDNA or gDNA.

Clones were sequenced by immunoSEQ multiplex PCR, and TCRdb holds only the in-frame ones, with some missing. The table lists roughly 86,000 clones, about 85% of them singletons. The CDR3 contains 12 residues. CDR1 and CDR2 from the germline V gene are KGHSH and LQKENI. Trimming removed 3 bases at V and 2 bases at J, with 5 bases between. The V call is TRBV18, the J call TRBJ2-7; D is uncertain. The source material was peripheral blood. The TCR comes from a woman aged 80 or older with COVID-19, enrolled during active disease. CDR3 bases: TGTGCCAGCTCACCCGACACCTACGAGCAGTACTTC. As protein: CASSPDTYEQYF.